The source of this T cell receptor beta chain is a study of identical twins (dated by TCRdb to 2016 to 2017). As for the study more broadly: TCR alpha and beta repertoires from monozygotic twins, unrelated adults of various ages and cord blood were deep-sequenced to test whether fetal clonotypes persist. To rule out contamination, replicate twin experiments were performed at different times with different library preparation protocols. Here is what the overall study found, with its caveats: Because the same donors could not be followed over many years, the conclusions relied on cross-sectional statistical analysis. Invariant T cells such as MAIT and iNKT could partly confound zero-insertion analyses, though diverse VJ usage argued against this for most clonotypes. In monozygotic twins, out-of-frame TCR alpha sharing was systematically underestimated by recombination models, although the models agreed with sharing between unrelated individuals. Abundant cord blood beta clonotypes had fewer insertions, young adult naive repertoires showed a similar but weaker trend, and memory repertoires showed no such trend. Compared with coincidental sharing between unrelated individuals, out-of-frame TCR alpha sequences shared between twins showed an excess of sequences with low generation probability. Excess twin sharing in beta out-of-frame sequences was weaker because fewer shared sequences lowered the signal-to-noise ratio.

This clonotype was detected a few times. The target of this receptor is not known. Base quality data are lacking; no much larger clone is found one base away. Every donor was a healthy Caucasian. The twin cohort comprised three pairs of female monozygotic twins, all aged roughly 18 to 30 years. Peripheral blood mononuclear cells were the source from which RNA for the TCR libraries was isolated. The library relied on 5' RACE. Sequencing was performed on an Illumina HiSeq 2000. A universal primer binding site was added through template switching, and the final cDNA carried a unique molecular identifier so that TCR cDNA molecules could be counted accurately. Specific primers in the conserved constant-segment region were used to synthesize first-strand cDNA for the TCR alpha and beta chains. Each cDNA library was double barcoded, with a SMART-Mk sample barcode plus Illumina barcodes, to control for contamination. TruSeq adapter sequences and Illumina sample barcodes were added in two successive PCR steps. The TCR alpha and beta cDNA libraries were sequenced on the Illumina HiSeq platform using custom primers. On the study's bioinformatics: Unique molecular identifiers were extracted from raw reads with MiGEC, and CDR3 positions were determined with MiXCR. For each individual, recombination models were inferred using an EM algorithm with the repgenHMM and IGoR tools. Shared clonotypes were analyzed with the tcR package in R, and sharing was normalized by the product of cloneset sizes. To study raw recombination free of thymic and clonal selection effects, out-of-frame nonproductive sequences were analyzed. TCRdb reanalyzed the raw reads on its own, using fastp at Q25 for trimming and MiXCR for clone calling, and kept in-frame beta chains. All rows with the same CDR3 protein become a single entry with the most common DNA and genes. The V and J calls shown here were made by TCRdb, not taken from the authors' results. The sample yields some 760,000 distinct CDR3 sequences; 18% were counted once. Together, the top ten hold over 10% of the sample.

The CDR3 runs 15 amino acids, cysteine and phenylalanine included. The only DNA kept is the CDR3, 45 bases in frame from the first base. V and J lose 7 bases and 0 bases, and a span of 10 bases separates them. The sample was also reused in another study, on T cells expressing NK-cell markers. As that second paper reports: In sorted CD3+CD56+NKG2C+, CD3+CD56+NKG2C- and CD3+CD56-NKG2C+ T-cell subsets from eight donors, TCR beta-chain repertoires were profiled. Seven of the eight sequenced donors were HCMV-seropositive and one was HCMV-seronegative. To restrict sorting to alphabetaTCR-expressing T cells, an anti-gammadeltaTCR antibody was added in several experiments. In more than five donors, the dominant CD3+CD56+NKG2C+ clonotypes were found to rank among the top 10 CD8+ clonotypes and to make up roughly 1.0-7.5% of CD8+ T cells. Those dominant clonotypes were again the most abundant among CD3+CD56-NKG2C+ cells in a handful of donors, at about 25-65%. Whether the expanded NKG2C-expressing T cell clones were specific for HCMV antigens remained unclear. All eight donors whose samples were sequenced were randomly selected healthy volunteers, three of them men and five women. To determine HCMV serostatus, a commercial ELISA kit was used to detect HCMV-specific IgG in serum. For about 6 donors, bulk peripheral blood T-cell repertoires were additionally sequenced from unsorted PBMC. Reads were demultiplexed and grouped by UMI with MIGEC, and clonotypes were assembled and quantified with MiTCR. Only TCR cDNA sequences supported by at least two reads were kept to exclude erroneous sequences. The tcR package was used for downstream repertoire analysis, and clonotypes were matched between fractions using CDR3 nucleotide sequence together with V segment. Antigen specificity was annotated against VDJdb with VDJmatch, allowing one amino acid substitution in CDR3.

The chain is made from TRBV12-3 or TRBV12-4 and TRBJ2-6, with no reliable assignment of the D segment. Sequenced sample: PBMCs. The TCR was taken from a young woman in good health. The CDR3 region reads CASNLRNSGANVLTF. The bases are TGTGCCAGCAACCTACGGAACTCTGGGGCCAACGTCCTGACTTTC.